This record looks at one T cell receptor (beta chain) sequence and its context. This specimen belongs to a study of T cell changes during pregnancy in multiple sclerosis. Assay used: immunoSEQ multiplex PCR; TCRdb lists only in-frame clones, some missing. The data contain over 80,000 clones, about 94% of them singletons. The germline CDR1 and CDR2 sequences are MNHEY and SVGAGI. The CDR3 loop spans 16 amino acids. Trimming at V came to 1 base and at J to 0 bases, leaving 5 bases not matched to a gene. The sequence was obtained from a female donor in good health, enrolled as a control in a pregnancy study. Sequencing was performed on peripheral blood, taken in the third trimester of pregnancy. V gene TRBV6-5 combines with J gene TRBJ1-1, with 7 bases that match TRBD1. CDR3 nucleotide sequence: TGTGCCAGCAGTTACTTCGGAACAGGGGTGAACACTGAAGCTTTCTTT. Its protein product is CASSYFGTGVNTEAFF.